The 10 T cell receptor beta chains listed next were all sequenced from one sample in a study of T-cell memory formation after mild COVID-19. MiXCR, run by TCRdb on the 5' RACE reads, gives a single entry per CDR3 protein. The sample has approximately 400,000 distinct CDR3 sequences; more than 15% are singletons. Sequenced material: PBMCs or a T cell subset sorted from them (not recorded which). These receptor sequences come from a man aged 18 to 35 who had mild COVID-19 (a few samples of this study predate the infection). Cell type and time point are not known.

Many counts were recorded for this clonotype. The junction shows a germline mismatch at one end, possibly a read error. The V call is TRBV7-7, the J call TRBJ1-4; no firm D call. There are 15 residues in the CDR3. The germline gives CDR1 SSHAT, CDR2 FNYEAQ (reference sequence). CDR3 residues: CASSLSGATNEKLFF. The CDR3 DNA is TGTGCTAGCAGCTTGTCAGGCGCAACTAATGAAAAACTGTTTTTT.

CDR3 coding DNA: TGTGCCAGCAGCCAGGCGGAGTGGCAAGAGACCCAGTACTTC. Protein product: CASSQAEWQETQYF. V is TRBV7-2 and J is TRBJ2-5; no firm D call. The germline V gene encodes CDR1 SGHTA and CDR2 FQGNSA. CDR3 length equals 14 residues. Trimming removed 5 bases at V and 2 bases at J, with 12 bases between.

This clonotype was seen a handful of times. The V and J genes are TRBV24-1 and TRBJ2-2, with D hard to call. This CDR3 is built from 14 residues. The germline V gene has CDR1 KGHDR and CDR2 SFDVKD. V was clipped by 5 bases and J by 1 base, with 7 bases between them. The CDR3 spells CATSVNGNTGELFF. The CDR3 DNA reads as TGTGCCACCAGTGTTAACGGGAACACCGGGGAGCTGTTTTTT.

The rearrangement links TRBV20-1 to TRBJ2-5; tentatively, D is TRBD2 (7 bases). V dropped 4 bases and J dropped 5 bases, with 17 bases sitting between them. CDR1 and CDR2 from the germline V gene are DFQATT and SNEGSKA (reference sequence). This CDR3 has 14 amino acids. CDR3: CSATRRGAGETQYF. The CDR3 DNA sequence: TGCAGTGCTACCCGCCGGGGGGCCGGGGAGACCCAGTACTTC.

This clonotype appeared a few times. The rearrangement joins TRBV6-2 or TRBV6-3 to TRBJ1-1; D possibly corresponds to TRBD1 (6 bases). CDR3 length: 15 residues. Trimming took off 5 bases at V and 4 bases at J, with 17 bases between the two ends. Germline values: CDR1 MNHEY, CDR2 SVGEGT. CDR3 in DNA: TGTGCCAGCAGTGCGCAGCCGGGCAGGGGCACTGAAGCTTTCTTT. Translation gives CASSAQPGRGTEAFF.

A few counts support this clonotype. V and J are TRBV7-9 and TRBJ1-5; unclear D gene. Trimming removed 1 base from V and 0 bases from J, with 10 bases in between. The germline V gene encodes CDR1 SEHNR and CDR2 FQNEAQ (reference sequence). The CDR3 runs 16 residues. In DNA form, the CDR3 reads TGTGCCAGCAGCTTAGGGGTTGACTATAGCAATCAGCCCCAGCATTTT. Translated, it gives CASSLGVDYSNQPQHF.

CDR3: CSANAVRDRDPDTQYF. For the CDR3, the DNA is TGCAGTGCGAACGCTGTTAGGGACAGGGACCCAGATACGCAGTATTTT. V and J are TRBV20-1 and TRBJ2-3, with 9 bases aligning to TRBD1. This CDR3 is built from 16 residues. V lost 6 bases, J lost 4 bases, and 14 bases stayed unmatched. The germline CDR1 and CDR2 sequences are DFQATT and SNEGSKA (reference sequence).

The sample holds a few counts of this clonotype. J is TRBJ2-7 and V is TRBV5-5, with D unclear. V lost 4 bases and J 7 bases, leaving 21 bases between the germline ends. Germline CDR1 SGHKS, CDR2 YYEKEE (reference sequence). The CDR3 spans 15 residues. As DNA, the CDR3 is TGTGCCAGCAGCCGTGAGAGGAGTCTCGGCGAAGAGCAGTACTTC. As protein: CASSRERSLGEEQYF.

The J gene is TRBJ2-7, the V gene TRBV2; no clear D gene. The CDR3 spans 15 residues. Germline CDR1 reads SNHLY; CDR2 reads FYNNEI. V was cut by 5 bases and J by 0 bases, with 14 bases left in between. The CDR3 sequence: CASSYFAQSSYEQYF. In DNA, the CDR3 is TGTGCCAGCAGTTATTTTGCACAGTCCTCCTACGAGCAGTACTTC.

The sample holds a few counts of this clonotype. The gene calls are TRBV7-9 and TRBJ2-5, with 7 bases identical to TRBD1. The J segment lost 10 bases and the V segment lost 5 bases, leaving 4 bases of the junction unmatched. In germline, CDR1 is SEHNR, CDR2 FQNEAQ (reference sequence). There are 11 residues in the CDR3. The CDR3 DNA reads TGTGCCAGCAGCGGGCAGGGGGACCAGTACTTC. It is translated as CASSGQGDQYF.